This T cell receptor (beta chain) was profiled in a study of STAT3 mutations in large granular lymphocyte leukemia. TCRdb's table, derived via immunoSEQ multiplex PCR, lists solely in-frame clones and lacks some. This sample has around 2,900 clones, with 70% to 90% found just once. Whole-study findings and limits: In T-cell large granular lymphocyte leukemia, about half of patients showed multiple immunodominant subclonotypes.

This CDR3 is 13 amino acids long. Per the germline V gene, CDR1 is SQVTM and CDR2 is ANQGSEA. The V gene lost 0 bases and the J gene lost 2 bases, with 7 bases spanning the gap. About this clone: Its target is not known.

Sample: peripheral blood mononuclear cells. The sequence came from a middle-aged man with T-cell large granular lymphocyte leukemia. Some clones in this sample may be carry-over from other donors' samples. The chain recombines TRBV29-1 with TRBJ1-1; no reliable D call. The CDR3: CSVEEWTNTEAFF. Here the CDR3 DNA reads TGCAGCGTTGAAGAATGGACTAACACTGAAGCTTTCTTT.